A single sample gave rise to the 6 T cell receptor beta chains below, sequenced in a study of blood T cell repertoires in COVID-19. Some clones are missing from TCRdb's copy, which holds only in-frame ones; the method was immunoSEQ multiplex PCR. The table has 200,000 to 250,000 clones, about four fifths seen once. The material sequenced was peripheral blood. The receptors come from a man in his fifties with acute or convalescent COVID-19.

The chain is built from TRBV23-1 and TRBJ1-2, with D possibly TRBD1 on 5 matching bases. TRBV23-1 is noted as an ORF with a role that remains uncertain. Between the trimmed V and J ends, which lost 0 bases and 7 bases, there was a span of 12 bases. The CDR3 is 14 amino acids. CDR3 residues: CASSQSPSQGGYTF. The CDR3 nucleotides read TGCGCCAGCAGTCAATCGCCCTCGCAGGGTGGCTACACCTTC.

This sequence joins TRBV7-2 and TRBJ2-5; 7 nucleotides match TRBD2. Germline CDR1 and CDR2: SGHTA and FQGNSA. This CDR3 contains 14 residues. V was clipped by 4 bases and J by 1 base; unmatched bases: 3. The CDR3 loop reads CASSWEGLQETQYF. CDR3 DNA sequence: TGTGCCAGCAGCTGGGAGGGACTCCAAGAGACCCAGTACTTC.

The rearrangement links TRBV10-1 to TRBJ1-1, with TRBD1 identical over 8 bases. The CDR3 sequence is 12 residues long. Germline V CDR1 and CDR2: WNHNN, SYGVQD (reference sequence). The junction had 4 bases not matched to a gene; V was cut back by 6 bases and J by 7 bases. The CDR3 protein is CASRGDRGEAFF. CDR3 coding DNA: TGCGCCAGCAGGGGAGACAGGGGTGAAGCTTTCTTT.

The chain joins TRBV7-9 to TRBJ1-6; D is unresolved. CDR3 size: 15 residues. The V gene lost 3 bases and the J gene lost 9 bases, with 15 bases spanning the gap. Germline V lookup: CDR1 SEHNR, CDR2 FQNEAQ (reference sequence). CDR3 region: CASSFGEREISPLHF. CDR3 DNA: TGTGCCAGCAGCTTTGGGGAGCGGGAAATTTCACCCCTCCACTTT.

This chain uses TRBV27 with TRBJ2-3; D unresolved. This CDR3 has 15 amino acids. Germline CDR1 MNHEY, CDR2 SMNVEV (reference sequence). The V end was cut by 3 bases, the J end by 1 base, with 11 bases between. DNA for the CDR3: TGTGCCAGCAGTTTTTTCTCCCCTGGCACAGATACGCAGTATTTT. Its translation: CASSFFSPGTDTQYF.

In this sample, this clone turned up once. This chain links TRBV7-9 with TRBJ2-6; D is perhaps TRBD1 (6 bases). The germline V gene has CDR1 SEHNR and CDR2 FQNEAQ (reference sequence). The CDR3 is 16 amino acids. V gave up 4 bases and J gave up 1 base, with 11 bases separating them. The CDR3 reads CASSYYRDSGANVLTF. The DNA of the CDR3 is TGTGCCAGCAGCTATTACAGGGATTCTGGGGCCAACGTCCTGACTTTC.